One and the same sample provided the 18 T cell receptor beta chains below, sequenced in a study of T cells in Graves' hyperthyroidism and ophthalmopathy. RNA transcripts yielded amplified TCR beta CDR3 regions. First-round RT-PCR targeting the TCR CDR3 was performed with the HTBI primer set. MiXCR, run by TCRdb on the multiplex PCR reads, gives a single entry per CDR3 protein. The sample contains about 420,000 distinct CDR3 sequences, roughly 14% of which appear only once. Source material: blood. All receptors come from a woman aged 18-29 years with Graves' hyperthyroidism.

Concerning this clonotype: A much larger clone differs from this one at a single base, so this may be a read error. The chain joins TRBV5-1 to TRBJ2-2; TRBD2 aligns across 12 bases. The J segment lost 5 bases and the V segment lost 1 base, leaving 0 bases of the junction unmatched. The CDR3 sequence is 15 residues long. CDR1 is SGHRS and CDR2 is YFSETQ in the germline V gene. The CDR3 sequence is CASSLTSGRTGELFF. DNA of the CDR3: TGCGCCAGCAGCTTGACTAGCGGGAGGACCGGGGAGCTGTTTTTT. Looking up the rest from reference TRBV5-1 and TRBJ2-2 gives the full variable domain: KAGVTQTPRYLIKTRGQQVTLSCSPISGHRSVSWYQQTPGQGLQFLFEYFSETQRNKGNFPGRFSGRQFSNSRSEMNVSTLELGDSALYLCASSLTSGRTGELFFGEGSRLTVL.

The J gene is TRBJ1-5, the V gene TRBV18, with a tentative D call TRBD1 (5 bases). CDR3 size: 16 residues. The germline V gene encodes CDR1 KGHSH and CDR2 LQKENI. Trimming shortened V by 2 bases and J by 0 bases, and 11 bases separated the two germline ends. CDR3 nucleotides: TGTGCCAGCTCACCAGTGGGACCGAGTAGCAATCAGCCCCAGCATTTT. As protein: CASSPVGPSSNQPQHF. Full variable domain (outside the CDR3, taken from reference TRBV18 and TRBJ1-5): NAGVMQNPRHLVRRRGQEARLRCSPMKGHSHVYWYRQLPEEGLKFMVYLQKENIIDESGMPKERFSAEFPKEGPSILRIQQVVRGDSAAYFCASSPVGPSSNQPQHFGDGTRLSIL.

This clonotype was observed a handful of times. A read error may account for a junction end that differs from germline. The J gene is TRBJ1-2, the V gene TRBV27; D gene unclear. The CDR3 is made up of 15 amino acids. In germline, CDR1 is MNHEY, CDR2 SMNVEV (reference sequence). The CDR3, as DNA: TGTGCCAGCAGTCGTAAAACGCAATCTAACTATGGCTGCACCTTC. The encoded protein is CASSRKTQSNYGCTF.

This clonotype showed up many times. The chain recombines TRBV11-2 with TRBJ2-7, with D possibly TRBD1 on 5 matching bases. Trimming cost V 7 bases and J 4 bases, with 23 bases left between them. CDR1 and CDR2 (germline): SGHAT, FQNNGV. The CDR3 is 16 residues long. The CDR3 spells CASIARVGSSSYEQYF. CDR3 coding DNA: TGTGCCAGCATCGCCAGGGTCGGGTCATCTTCATACGAGCAGTACTTC.

In DNA, the CDR3 is TGTGCCAGCTCACCCCCGGAAGCGATTCAAGAGACCCAGTACTTC. Translated, it gives CASSPPEAIQETQYF. The chain employs TRBV18 and TRBJ2-5; D not resolved. The CDR3 is made up of 15 amino acids. V was shortened by 3 bases and J by 2 bases, with 13 bases between the two germline ends. Looked up from germline, CDR1 is KGHSH and CDR2 is LQKENI.

This clonotype was observed at least ten times. The rearrangement links TRBV6-1 to TRBJ2-1; TRBD1 might be the D (6 bases). V was cut by 4 bases and J by 6 bases, with 13 bases left in between. Per germline, CDR1 MNHNS and CDR2 SASEGT. CDR3 length equals 14 residues. Written as DNA, the CDR3 is TGTGCCAGCAGTGGGTGGGGGCACCGCAATGAGCAGTTCTTC. Its protein product is CASSGWGHRNEQFF.

The CDR3 nucleotides read TGTGCCAGCAGTCCCCGCGGTGGGCGGGGCGCCTACGAGCAGTACTTC. Translated: CASSPRGGRGAYEQYF. The chain joins TRBV12-3 or TRBV12-4 to TRBJ2-7, with a possible D match to TRBD2 (6 bases). Trimming cost V 5 bases and J 2 bases, with 19 bases left between them. The CDR3 consists of 16 residues.

There are a few counts of this clonotype. At one of its ends the junction is not consistent with the germline gene, which may arise from a read error. This rearrangement joins TRBV19 to TRBJ2-7; TRBD1 agrees at 8 bases. Germline CDR1 and CDR2: LNHDA and SQIVND (reference sequence). The CDR3 is 15 residues long. CDR3 bases: TGTGCCAGTAGTAAGACAGGGGAATTCTCCCACGAGCAGTACTTC. Its translation is CASSKTGEFSHEQYF.

Ten or more counts support this clonotype. This chain links TRBV5-8 with TRBJ1-4; the D gene is possibly TRBD1 (5 bases). Germline CDR1 SGHTS, CDR2 YDEGEE. The CDR3 has 12 residues. With 4 bases removed from V and 6 bases from J, the gap between germline ends came to 7 bases. The CDR3 DNA follows: TGTGCCAGCAGCGTGACAGATGAAAAACTGTTTTTT. Translating it yields CASSVTDEKLFF.

The chain has TRBV2 and TRBJ2-5, with D hard to call. From germline, CDR1 is SNHLY and CDR2 FYNNEI. CDR3 length: 15 residues. V was pared by 5 bases and J by 5 bases, with 18 bases between. DNA of the CDR3: TGTGCCAGCAGTCCCTCCCGAGCCGAGCTGGAGACCCAGTACTTC. Encoded protein: CASSPSRAELETQYF.

This clonotype was seen repeatedly, ten times or more. The chain is built from TRBV2 and TRBJ2-3, with 9 bases lining up with TRBD2. Unmatched junction bases numbered 5, after V lost 5 bases and J lost 5 bases. The CDR3 covers 14 residues. CDR1 and CDR2 from the germline V gene are SNHLY and FYNNEI. In DNA form, the CDR3 reads TGTGCCAGCAGTTTACCTAGCGGGAAAGATACGCAGTATTTT. This translates into CASSLPSGKDTQYF.

This clonotype was detected ten times or more. The chain has TRBV10-3 and TRBJ2-6, with TRBD2 identical over 9 bases. CDR1 ENHRY and CDR2 SYGVKD come from the germline V gene. Germline trimming cut 4 bases from V and 1 base from J; bases unmatched to any gene: 5. The length of the CDR3 is 17 residues. In DNA form, the CDR3 reads TGTGCCATCAGTGCTAGCGGGATAGTGTCTGGGGCCAACGTCCTGACTTTC. Translating gives CAISASGIVSGANVLTF.

This clonotype was detected many times. The rearrangement uses TRBV10-3 and TRBJ1-5, with 7 nucleotides matching TRBD1. The trim removed 8 bases at V and 0 bases at J, leaving 10 bases unmatched. CDR1 is ENHRY, CDR2 SYGVKD, per germline. CDR3 length: 16 amino acids. The CDR3 here is CAISTGALDSNQPQHF. CDR3 sequence (DNA): TGTGCCATCTCTACAGGGGCGTTGGATAGCAATCAGCCCCAGCATTTT.

The chain links TRBV20-1 to TRBJ2-3; 11 bases map to TRBD2. Germline-derived CDR1 and CDR2 are DFQATT and SNEGSKA (reference sequence). The ends lost 6 bases at V and 4 bases at J; junction bases unmatched: 9. This CDR3 region has 15 residues. Here the CDR3 reads CSALISSGGADTQYF. The CDR3 DNA reads as TGCAGTGCCCTAATTAGTAGCGGGGGGGCAGATACGCAGTATTTT.

The chain uses TRBV6-1 and TRBJ2-5, with D possibly being TRBD2 (7 bases). This CDR3 spans 16 amino acids. Germline V lookup: CDR1 MNHNS, CDR2 SASEGT. V was cut by 2 bases and J by 1 base, with 14 bases left in between. CDR3 in amino acids: CASSEMSRGPQETQYF. The CDR3 DNA follows: TGTGCCAGCAGTGAAATGTCGCGGGGGCCCCAAGAGACCCAGTACTTC.

This clonotype showed up just a few times. This sequence joins TRBV10-3 and TRBJ1-3; D perhaps matches TRBD1 (6 bases). Germline CDR1 and CDR2: ENHRY and SYGVKD. The CDR3 contains 14 residues. With 10 bases removed from V and 4 bases from J, the gap between germline ends came to 17 bases. Here the CDR3 reads CATRGLGEGNTIYF. Here the CDR3 DNA reads TGTGCCACCAGGGGCCTAGGAGAGGGAAACACCATATATTTT.

In its sample, this clonotype was seen many times. The V call is TRBV6-1, the J call TRBJ2-3; TRBD1 agrees at 9 bases. Germline V gene data show CDR1 as MNHNS and CDR2 as SASEGT. This CDR3 has 16 residues. Trimming took 5 bases from V and 3 from J; bases not matched to a gene: 9. Here the CDR3 DNA reads TGTGCCAGCAGTCCATGGGGGGACAGGGCGACAGATACGCAGTATTTT. It yields the protein CASSPWGDRATDTQYF.

This clonotype was seen repeatedly, ten times or more. This chain joins TRBV20-1 and TRBJ2-3, with a weak D call TRBD1 (6 bases). Trimming removed 0 bases from V and 3 bases from J, with 10 bases in between. This CDR3 is 14 amino acids long. Looked up from germline, CDR1 is DFQATT and CDR2 is SNEGSKA (reference sequence). CDR3 region: CSARDGQGTDTQYF. As DNA, the CDR3 is TGCAGTGCTAGAGATGGGCAGGGGACAGATACGCAGTATTTT.